Each of the 17 T cell receptor beta chains below was sequenced from the same sample in a study of vaccination and CD4 T cells after COVID-19. The Oncomine TCR Beta short-read assay sequenced DNA from cultured CD4+ T cells. TCRdb re-called the PCR reads with MiXCR, one entry per CDR3 protein. The sample lists roughly 4,900 distinct CDR3 sequences; 25% to 35% were seen once. The treatment was: roughly ten-day PBMC culture with coronavirus spike peptide pools or control peptides (ViraFEST assay). The antigens for these receptors are not known. Sequences were obtained from CD4+ T cells from blood, cultured in vitro. These receptors were taken from a human donor who had recovered from COVID-19.

The sample holds a few counts of this clonotype. V and J are TRBV11-3 and TRBJ1-2; 9 bases match TRBD1. The CDR3 contains 15 residues. Unmatched junction bases numbered 3, after V lost 4 bases and J lost 0 bases. CDR1 is SGHNT and CDR2 is YENEEA in the germline V gene. CDR3 DNA: TGTGCCAGCAGCTCCCGACAGGGGGCTAACTATGGCTACACCTTC. Translating it yields CASSSRQGANYGYTF.

The chain combines TRBV2 with TRBJ2-7; D is uncertain. V was shortened by 4 bases and J by 3 bases, with 7 bases between the two germline ends. This CDR3 spans 12 amino acids. Germline V gene data show CDR1 as SNHLY and CDR2 as FYNNEI. The CDR3 region is CASSVTGYEQYF. The CDR3 bases are TGTGCCAGCAGTGTGACGGGCTACGAGCAGTACTTC.

CDR3 protein: CASVPRDSSSGNTIYF. The CDR3, as DNA: TGTGCCAGCGTCCCTCGGGACAGCTCTTCTGGAAACACCATATATTTT. The chain has TRBV6-1 and TRBJ1-3; 7 bases map to TRBD1. The CDR3 consists of 16 residues. CDR1 is MNHNS and CDR2 is SASEGT in the germline V gene. V lost 8 bases to trimming and J lost 1 base; unmatched junction nucleotides: 11.

This clonotype showed up just a few times. This chain uses TRBV19 with TRBJ2-7; D is possibly TRBD2 (6 bases). The ends were cut back, 3 bases at V and 6 bases at J, with 15 bases in the middle. Germline V gives CDR1 LNHDA, CDR2 SQIVND (reference sequence). The length of the CDR3 is 14 residues. CDR3 nucleotides: TGTGCCAGTAGTATGTCGGGACTGAGTAGCGAGCAGTACTTC. Its translation is CASSMSGLSSEQYF. Full variable domain (outside the CDR3, taken from reference TRBV19 and TRBJ2-7): DGGITQSPKYLFRKEGQNVTLSCEQNLNHDAMYWYRQDPGQGLRLIYYSQIVNDFQKGDIAEGYSVSREKKESFPLTVTSAQKNPTAFYLCASSMSGLSSEQYFGPGTRLTVT.

CDR3 protein: CASSVRGEGWQYF. CDR3 sequence (DNA): TGTGCCAGCAGTGTAAGGGGGGAAGGTTGGCAGTACTTC. V and J are TRBV6-1 and TRBJ2-7, with D perhaps TRBD1 or TRBD2 (6 bases each). Germline CDR1 reads MNHNS; CDR2 reads SASEGT. Trimming left V 4 bases short and J 9 bases short, with 16 bases between. The length of the CDR3 is 13 residues.

This chain connects TRBV7-9 to TRBJ2-7; 9 nucleotides align to TRBD1. J lost 4 bases, V lost 5 bases, and 6 bases had no gene match. CDR1 and CDR2 (germline): SEHNR, FQNEAQ (reference sequence). The CDR3 spans 14 residues. Here the CDR3 reads CASSPGQGLYEQYF. The CDR3, as DNA: TGTGCCAGCAGCCCTGGACAGGGGTTGTACGAGCAGTACTTC.

V is TRBV11-3 and J is TRBJ2-3; 7 bases map to TRBD1. The germline CDR1 and CDR2 sequences are SGHNT and YENEEA. The length of the CDR3 is 15 residues. The ends lost 1 base at V and 1 base at J; junction bases unmatched: 2. The CDR3 sequence is CASSLGGGGTDTQYF. The CDR3 nucleotides read TGTGCCAGCAGCTTAGGAGGGGGCGGCACAGATACGCAGTATTTT.

This clonotype turned up a few times. The chain joins TRBV4-3 to TRBJ2-2, with D possibly TRBD1 on 6 matching bases. The CDR3 consists of 17 residues. Germline loops: CDR1 LGHNA, CDR2 YSLEER. With 1 base removed from V and 0 bases from J, the gap between germline ends came to 12 bases. CDR3: CASSQVFRGTNTGELFF. DNA for the CDR3: TGCGCCAGCAGCCAAGTATTCAGGGGAACGAACACCGGGGAGCTGTTTTTT.

This clonotype was counted a few times. The chain uses TRBV20-1 and TRBJ2-5; 16 bases map to TRBD2. CDR1 is DFQATT and CDR2 is SNEGSKA in the germline V gene (reference sequence). V lost 4 bases and J lost 4; bases outside the gene matches: 9. CDR3 length: 17 residues. CDR3 in DNA: TGCAGTGCTACCGGGACTAGCGGGAGGGCGATTCGAGAGACCCAGTACTTC. Its protein product is CSATGTSGRAIRETQYF.

This clonotype has a single count. The genes are TRBV12-3 or TRBV12-4 and TRBJ2-2; D is unclear. The CDR3 is made up of 15 amino acids. V was pared by 7 bases and J by 1 base, with 13 bases between. The CDR3 coding sequence is TGTGCCAGCACCCGAACCGGACGGAACACCGGGGAGCTGTTTTTT. Translating gives CASTRTGRNTGELFF.

V usage is TRBV7-9 and J usage is TRBJ2-5, with D perhaps being TRBD1 or TRBD2 (5 bases each). CDR1 is SEHNR, CDR2 FQNEAQ, per germline (reference sequence). With 2 bases removed from V and 5 bases from J, the gap between germline ends came to 18 bases. The CDR3 length is 16 residues. In nucleotides, the CDR3 is TGTGCCAGCAGCTTAAAGCGGCAGGGACCGCCGGAGACCCAGTACTTC. Its translation: CASSLKRQGPPETQYF.

CDR3 region: CASSSPRTSGNGYEQYF. CDR3 nucleotides: TGTGCCAGCAGTTCCCCCCGGACTAGCGGGAACGGCTACGAGCAGTACTTC. The rearrangement joins TRBV6-5 to TRBJ2-7, with 12 bases aligning to TRBD2. Per the germline V gene, CDR1 is MNHEY and CDR2 is SVGAGI. V was pared by 4 bases and J by 3 bases, with 10 bases of the junction left unmatched. This CDR3 comprises 17 residues.

This chain links TRBV7-2 with TRBJ1-3; a weak D match, TRBD1 (6 bases). The CDR3 loop spans 16 amino acids. Trimming cost V 5 bases and J 2 bases, with 16 bases left between them. Germline CDR1 reads SGHTA; CDR2 reads FQGNSA. The CDR3: CASSATFGQPGNTIYF. CDR3 nucleotide sequence: TGTGCCAGCAGCGCCACCTTTGGACAGCCTGGAAACACCATATATTTT.

The table lists this clonotype with a few counts. The chain has TRBV7-2 and TRBJ1-1, with D possibly being TRBD1 (5 bases). Germline V lookup: CDR1 SGHTA, CDR2 FQGNSA. The CDR3 length is 17 residues. Trimming cost V 0 bases and J 3 bases, with 17 bases left between them. CDR3 loop: CASSLAASWGGYTEAFF. The CDR3 DNA follows: TGTGCCAGCAGCTTAGCGGCTTCGTGGGGGGGGTACACTGAAGCTTTCTTT.

The chain joins TRBV7-9 to TRBJ2-1; no firm D call. V was clipped by 1 base and J by 2 bases, with 6 bases between them. The CDR3 extends over 14 amino acids. Germline V lookup: CDR1 SEHNR, CDR2 FQNEAQ (reference sequence). The CDR3 reads CASSLVPTYNEQFF. Written as DNA, the CDR3 is TGTGCCAGCAGCTTAGTCCCTACCTACAATGAGCAGTTCTTC.

This clonotype was counted between two and nine times. The chain uses TRBV5-1 and TRBJ1-1; D possibly corresponds to TRBD1 (5 bases). CDR3 length equals 14 residues. Germline CDR1 and CDR2: SGHRS and YFSETQ. V gave up 1 base and J gave up 8 bases, with 15 bases separating them. The CDR3 DNA sequence: TGCGCCAGCAGCTTGATCGCCGGGACTCTCGAAGCTTTCTTT. It translates to CASSLIAGTLEAFF.

This clonotype was observed a handful of times. The chain carries TRBV7-3 and TRBJ1-1; maybe TRBD1 (5 bases). The V gene lost 6 bases and the J gene lost 5 bases, with 22 bases spanning the gap. The length of the CDR3 is 16 residues. In germline, CDR1 is SGHTA, CDR2 FQGTGA. CDR3 protein: CASSPGQFELGTEAFF. CDR3 in DNA: TGTGCCAGCAGTCCTGGACAATTCGAACTGGGGACTGAAGCTTTCTTT.